The 25 T cell receptor beta chains in this list originate from one sample, sequenced in a study of shared clonotypes between healthy human individuals. Sequencing was performed with immunoSEQ multiplex PCR; in TCRdb, only in-frame clones are kept and a portion is missing. This sample has roughly 1,100,000 clones, with around 74% found just once. Input material: memory CD4+ T cells sorted from blood. Subset specified: CD45RA-negative fraction. All receptors derive from a man between 18 and 29 years old in good health.

The chain has TRBV6-5 and TRBJ1-1; D is ambiguous. This CDR3 region has 13 residues. Germline-derived CDR1 and CDR2 are MNHEY and SVGAGI. V lost 2 bases and J 1 base, leaving 5 bases between the germline ends. The CDR3 protein is CASSYNTNTEAFF. The CDR3 DNA sequence: TGTGCCAGCAGTTACAACACGAACACTGAAGCTTTCTTT.

The V call is TRBV5-6, the J call TRBJ2-3, with D perhaps matching TRBD1 (6 bases). CDR1 SGHDT and CDR2 YYEEEE come from the germline V gene. With 4 bases removed from V and 11 bases from J, the gap between germline ends came to 11 bases. The CDR3 has 11 amino acids. The CDR3 region is CASSLTGLQYF. The CDR3 nucleotides read TGTGCCAGCAGCCTAACAGGGTTGCAGTATTTT. The whole variable domain, filled in from reference TRBV5-6 and TRBJ2-3, reads DAGVTQSPTHLIKTRGQQVTLRCSPKSGHDTVSWYQQALGQGPQFIFQYYEEEERQRGNFPDRFSGHQFPNYSSELNVNALLLGDSALYLCASSLTGLQYFGPGTRLTVL.

The chain uses TRBV5-1 and TRBJ1-1; TRBD1 is a possible D gene (5 bases). The germline V gene encodes CDR1 SGHRS and CDR2 YFSETQ. The CDR3 is made up of 18 amino acids. Between the trimmed V and J ends, which lost 0 bases and 1 base, there was a span of 19 bases. CDR3 in DNA: TGCGCCAGCAGCTTGGGCATAATGCAGGGACGGAGGAACACTGAAGCTTTCTTT. Translating it yields CASSLGIMQGRRNTEAFF. The full variable domain, completed using reference TRBV5-1 and TRBJ1-1, is KAGVTQTPRYLIKTRGQQVTLSCSPISGHRSVSWYQQTPGQGLQFLFEYFSETQRNKGNFPGRFSGRQFSNSRSEMNVSTLELGDSALYLCASSLGIMQGRRNTEAFFGQGTRLTVV.

Many counts were recorded for this clone. The gene calls are TRBV7-2 and TRBJ1-1; D uncertain. CDR1 and CDR2 from the germline V gene are SGHTA and FQGNSA. The V and J ends lost 5 bases and 1 base respectively, with 11 bases between them. The CDR3 extends over 14 amino acids. The CDR3 region has the DNA TGTGCCAGCAGCCCGAGGCAGACGAACACTGAAGCTTTCTTT. This codes for CASSPRQTNTEAFF. Drawing the rest from reference TRBV7-2 and TRBJ1-1, the complete variable domain is GAGVSQSPSNKVTEKGKDVELRCDPISGHTALYWYRQSLGQGLEFLIYFQGNSAPDKSGLPSDRFSAERTGGSVSTLTIQRTQQEDSAVYLCASSPRQTNTEAFFGQGTRLTVV.

This clone was seen once. The chain links TRBV7-3 to TRBJ2-2; D is tentatively TRBD1 or TRBD2 (5 bases each). The CDR3 is made up of 15 amino acids. Trimming took off 3 bases at V and 8 bases at J, with 16 bases between the two ends. Germline-derived CDR1 and CDR2 are SGHTA and FQGTGA. The chain's CDR3 is CASSLGPPPRGELFF. The CDR3 nucleotides are TGTGCCAGCAGCTTGGGACCGCCCCCCAGGGGGGAGCTGTTTTTT.

V and J are TRBV5-6 and TRBJ1-3; D unresolved. V was trimmed by 5 bases and J by 0 bases, leaving 15 bases between them. The germline V gene has CDR1 SGHDT and CDR2 YYEEEE. This CDR3 has 16 residues. The chain's CDR3 is CASSFRTASSGNTIYF. The CDR3 nucleotides are TGTGCCAGCAGTTTCCGGACTGCTAGCTCTGGAAACACCATATATTTT.

J is TRBJ1-5 and V is TRBV7-3; D possibly corresponds to TRBD1 (5 bases). The CDR3 consists of 17 residues. V lost 7 bases, J lost 0 bases, and 19 bases lay in between. Looked up from germline, CDR1 is SGHTA and CDR2 is FQGTGA. The CDR3 nucleotides read TGTGCCAGCACCCCGGTGGGGCCCAGCTATAGCAATCAGCCCCAGCATTTT. This gives the protein CASTPVGPSYSNQPQHF.

The chain is built from TRBV2 and TRBJ2-7; D possibly corresponds to TRBD2 (6 bases). Germline CDR1 SNHLY, CDR2 FYNNEI. The germline V and J ends were trimmed by 6 bases and 7 bases, with 19 bases remaining between them. This CDR3 has 14 amino acids. The CDR3 DNA reads TGTGCCAGCAGAGGGCGGCGGGGCGTCGGAGAGCAGTACTTC. Amino acids: CASRGRRGVGEQYF.

This chain connects TRBV7-2 to TRBJ1-5, with D tentatively TRBD1 (5 bases). Trimming shortened V by 5 bases and J by 4 bases, and 12 bases separated the two germline ends. CDR3 size: 14 residues. CDR1 is SGHTA, CDR2 FQGNSA, per germline. The CDR3 bases are TGTGCCAGCAGCCCCCCAGGGTCTAATCAGCCCCAGCATTTT. Its protein product is CASSPPGSNQPQHF. Full variable domain (remainder filled in from reference TRBV7-2 and TRBJ1-5): GAGVSQSPSNKVTEKGKDVELRCDPISGHTALYWYRQSLGQGLEFLIYFQGNSAPDKSGLPSDRFSAERTGGSVSTLTIQRTQQEDSAVYLCASSPPGSNQPQHFGDGTRLSIL.

In its sample, this clone was seen once. This chain connects TRBV2 to TRBJ2-1, with 7 bases fitting TRBD2. This CDR3 is 15 amino acids long. The ends lost 4 bases at V and 8 bases at J; junction bases unmatched: 11. The germline CDR1 and CDR2 sequences are SNHLY and FYNNEI. This CDR3 is CASSVGRADVDEQFF. CDR3 nucleotide sequence: TGTGCCAGCAGTGTGGGGAGGGCGGACGTGGATGAGCAGTTCTTC.

This chain uses TRBV2 with TRBJ1-1; TRBD1 aligns across 8 bases. This CDR3 has 14 amino acids. In germline, CDR1 is SNHLY, CDR2 FYNNEI. Trimming cost V 6 bases and J 1 base; bases outside gene matches: 4. CDR3 loop: CASRLGQANTEAFF. CDR3 nucleotide sequence: TGTGCCAGCAGGCTGGGACAGGCGAACACTGAAGCTTTCTTT.

The chain has TRBV4-1 and TRBJ2-5; 8 bases fit TRBD1. Germline trimming cut 0 bases from V and 2 bases from J; bases unmatched to any gene: 8. CDR1 MGHRA and CDR2 YSYEKL come from the germline V gene. The CDR3 sequence is 17 residues long. The CDR3 spells CASSQDRPGTGQETQYF. The DNA for the CDR3 is TGCGCCAGCAGCCAAGATCGGCCCGGGACAGGACAAGAGACCCAGTACTTC.

The rearrangement links TRBV6-1 to TRBJ2-3; TRBD2 matches at 9 bases. The trim removed 4 bases at V and 9 bases at J, leaving 8 bases unmatched. This CDR3 has 14 amino acids. Germline V CDR1 and CDR2: MNHNS, SASEGT. Written as DNA, the CDR3 is TGTGCCAGCAGTGTGAGCGGGGGGTCCGACACGCAGTATTTT. Translation: CASSVSGGSDTQYF.

CDR3 sequence reads: CASSRAWQGTEAFF. CDR3 in DNA: TGTGCCAGCAGCCGCGCGTGGCAGGGCACTGAAGCTTTCTTT. The V and J genes are TRBV5-5 and TRBJ1-1; tentatively, D is TRBD1 (5 bases). The CDR3 is made up of 14 amino acids. V gave up 4 bases and J gave up 4 bases, with 14 bases separating them. CDR1 is SGHKS and CDR2 is YYEKEE in the germline V gene (reference sequence).

The CDR3 DNA sequence: TGTGCCAGCTCACCACCAACCGGCAGGCCACTAAACGAGCAGTACTTC. Residues: CASSPPTGRPLNEQYF. The chain joins TRBV18 to TRBJ2-5; no reliable D call. The J call is uncertain, as TRBJ2-7 better fits the DNA end. CDR1 KGHSH and CDR2 LQKENI come from the germline V gene. This CDR3 comprises 16 residues.

CDR3 DNA: TGTGCCAGCAGTGAAGCTGGGTCGGGCAATTCACCCCTCCACTTT. Translation: CASSEAGSGNSPLHF. The genes are TRBV2 and TRBJ1-6; D is unclear. The CDR3 is made up of 15 amino acids. From germline, CDR1 is SNHLY and CDR2 FYNNEI. V was trimmed by 0 bases and J by 7 bases, leaving 10 bases between them.

CDR3 DNA sequence: TGTGCCTGGAGTGTAGGAGGGTATAATTCACCCCTCCACTTT. This encodes CAWSVGGYNSPLHF. The rearrangement uses TRBV30 and TRBJ1-6; no reliable D call. The V gene's germline CDR1 is GTSNPN and CDR2 SVGIG (reference sequence). V was cut by 0 bases and J by 4 bases, with 7 bases left in between. The CDR3 has 14 amino acids.

The chain has TRBV11-2 and TRBJ1-6; D remains ambiguous. Trimming took 2 bases from V and 9 from J, leaving 11 bases between them. The CDR3 is made up of 14 amino acids. CDR1 SGHAT and CDR2 FQNNGV come from the germline V gene. The CDR3 DNA reads as TGTGCCAGCAGCTTAAGCCCTGGTCGTTCACCCCTCCACTTT. This codes for CASSLSPGRSPLHF.

The CDR3 sequence: CASKGATNEKLFF. In DNA form, the CDR3 reads TGTGCCAGCAAAGGCGCAACTAATGAAAAACTGTTTTTT. The genes are TRBV28 and TRBJ1-4; no firm D call. CDR1 MDHEN and CDR2 SYDVKM come from the germline V gene. The V and J ends lost 7 bases and 0 bases respectively, with 6 bases between them. This CDR3 spans 13 amino acids.

In the case of this clone: A much bigger clone sits one base away, suggesting this may be a read error. Other DNA sequences in the same sample also yield this CDR3. The rearrangement uses TRBV11-2 and TRBJ2-7, with TRBD1 matching over 9 bases. Germline-derived CDR1 and CDR2 are SGHAT and FQNNGV. V gave up 3 bases and J gave up 6 bases; unmatched junction bases: 3. The CDR3 consists of 13 residues. The CDR3, as DNA: TGTGCCAGCAGCTTGGACAGGGGAGGCGAGCAGTACTTC. Protein: CASSLDRGGEQYF. Full variable domain (missing parts from reference TRBV11-2 and TRBJ2-7): EAGVAQSPRYKIIEKRQSVAFWCNPISGHATLYWYQQILGQGPKLLIQFQNNGVVDDSQLPKDRFSAERLKGVDSTLKIQPAKLEDSAVYLCASSLDRGGEQYFGPGTRLTVT.

A single count supports this clone. This chain connects TRBV10-3 to TRBJ1-5; 9 bases map to TRBD1. The germline gives CDR1 ENHRY, CDR2 SYGVKD. With 2 bases clipped from V and 4 bases from J, the junction kept 9 bases outside the gene matches. There are 17 residues in the CDR3. This CDR3 reads CAISEPLGTGFNQPQHF. The DNA for the CDR3 is TGTGCCATCAGTGAGCCCCTAGGGACAGGGTTTAATCAGCCCCAGCATTTT.

This sequence joins TRBV5-1 and TRBJ2-7; 9 nucleotides agree with TRBD2. CDR3 length: 15 residues. Germline CDR1 reads SGHRS; CDR2 reads YFSETQ. J was trimmed by 3 bases and V by 2 bases; bases with no gene match: 6. The CDR3 sequence is CASSFRASGVYEQYF. CDR3 DNA sequence: TGCGCCAGCAGCTTTCGGGCTAGCGGGGTCTACGAGCAGTACTTC. The full variable domain, its missing parts supplied by reference TRBV5-1 and TRBJ2-7, is KAGVTQTPRYLIKTRGQQVTLSCSPISGHRSVSWYQQTPGQGLQFLFEYFSETQRNKGNFPGRFSGRQFSNSRSEMNVSTLELGDSALYLCASSFRASGVYEQYFGPGTRLTVT.

The CDR3 sequence is CSAVQQAEQFF. CDR3 DNA: TGCAGTGCTGTACAGCAAGCTGAGCAGTTCTTC. The chain employs TRBV20-1 and TRBJ2-1; D not certain. The germline V and J ends were trimmed by 5 bases and 9 bases, with 11 bases remaining between them. In germline, CDR1 is DFQATT, CDR2 SNEGSKA (reference sequence). The CDR3 runs to 11 residues.

The chain has TRBV6-1 and TRBJ2-5, with D unclear. The CDR3 covers 16 residues. Trimming shortened V by 0 bases and J by 1 base, and 12 bases separated the two germline ends. In germline, CDR1 is MNHNS, CDR2 SASEGT. As DNA, the CDR3 is TGTGCCAGCAGTGAAGCACAATACTACGCCCAAGAGACCCAGTACTTC. This translates into CASSEAQYYAQETQYF.

The chain carries TRBV29-1 and TRBJ1-2; TRBD1 might be the D (6 bases). Germline V gene sequence: CDR1 SQVTM, CDR2 ANQGSEA. Trimming removed 6 bases from V and 1 base from J, with 15 bases in between. This CDR3 spans 14 amino acids. In nucleotides, the CDR3 is TGCAGCGTCGTGACAGGTCTAAATAACTATGGCTACACCTTC. Protein: CSVVTGLNNYGYTF.